This is a list of T cell receptor beta chains from one sample in a study of blood T cell repertoires in COVID-19. Using immunoSEQ multiplex PCR, the repertoire was profiled, and TCRdb retains in-frame clones only, with some absent. The repertoire holds 190,000 or so clones, just under 85% seen once, with about 6.9% in the top ten. The sample was peripheral blood. Every receptor here comes from a human donor with acute or convalescent COVID-19. The donor label of this sample is uncertain. Each CDR3 is given without its conserved first and last residue. Fields, in order: V gene, J gene, CDR3 protein.

v_gene: TRBV5-4; j_gene: TRBJ2-7; CDR3aa: ASTGTSGSTVYEQY
v_gene: TRBV7-2; j_gene: TRBJ1-5; CDR3aa: ASSVAGTHSNQPQH
v_gene: TRBV7-2; j_gene: TRBJ2-7; CDR3aa: ASSLAGGSEQY
v_gene: TRBV27; j_gene: TRBJ2-7; CDR3aa: ASSWGTSGTTTYEQY
v_gene: TRBV6-6; j_gene: TRBJ2-3; CDR3aa: ASRGGAPDTQY
v_gene: TRBV5-1; j_gene: TRBJ1-3; CDR3aa: ASSRTDPGNTIY
v_gene: TRBV28; j_gene: TRBJ2-3; CDR3aa: ASSDGGSLMYTQY
v_gene: TRBV24-1; j_gene: TRBJ2-5; CDR3aa: ATSVGQGETQY
v_gene: TRBV30; j_gene: TRBJ1-4; CDR3aa: AWSLGQGNEKLF
v_gene: TRBV27; j_gene: TRBJ1-3; CDR3aa: ASINSGTGRGNTIY
v_gene: TRBV3-1/TRBV3-2; j_gene: TRBJ2-7; CDR3aa: ASSQALAGGPRY
v_gene: TRBV18; j_gene: TRBJ2-1; CDR3aa: ASSPQTSGGNEQF
v_gene: TRBV7-8; j_gene: TRBJ1-2; CDR3aa: ASSTGTGRYT
v_gene: TRBV9; j_gene: TRBJ2-3; CDR3aa: ASSVVQGGADTQY
v_gene: TRBV19; j_gene: TRBJ1-5; CDR3aa: ASNSQAYSNQPQH
v_gene: TRBV3-1/TRBV3-2; j_gene: TRBJ2-2; CDR3aa: ASSRSDTRHGELF